This TCR beta chain was profiled in a study of cytomegalovirus exposure and HLA in healthy donors. Whole-study context: When 350 to 500 donors were genotyped, around 77% of them were found to fall in the Caucasian-associated ancestry cluster.

The CDR3 is 11 amino acids. V gave up 5 bases and J gave up 9 bases, with 11 bases separating them. The germline V gene has CDR1 DFQATT and CDR2 SNEGSKA (reference sequence). The study ran its PCR with 60 Vbeta and 13 Jbeta primers. Sequencing was performed with immunoSEQ multiplex PCR; in TCRdb, only in-frame clones are kept and a portion is missing. Among about 160,000 clones, approximately 70% were seen once, and the ten largest hold roughly 7.1%. The clonotype comes from a man aged 40-49 years in good health and CMV-seropositive. Sequencing was done on a sample of PBMCs. This chain joins TRBV20-1 and TRBJ2-1; D is undetermined. The CDR3 DNA reads as TGCAGTGCTGGTCGGTCGGGTGAGCAGTTCTTC. Its translation is CSAGRSGEQFF.